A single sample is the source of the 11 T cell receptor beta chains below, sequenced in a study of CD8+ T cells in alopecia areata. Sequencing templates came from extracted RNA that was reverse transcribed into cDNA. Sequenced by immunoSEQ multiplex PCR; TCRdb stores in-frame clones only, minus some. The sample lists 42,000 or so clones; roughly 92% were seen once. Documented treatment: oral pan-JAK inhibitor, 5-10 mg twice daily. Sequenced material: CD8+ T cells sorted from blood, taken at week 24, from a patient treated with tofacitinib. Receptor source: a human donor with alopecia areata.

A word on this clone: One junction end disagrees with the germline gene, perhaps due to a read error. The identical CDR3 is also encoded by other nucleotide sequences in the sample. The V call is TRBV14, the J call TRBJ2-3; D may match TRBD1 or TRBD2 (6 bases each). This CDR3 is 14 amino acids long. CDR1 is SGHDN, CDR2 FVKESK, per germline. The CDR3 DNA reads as TGTGCCAGCAGCCCATGGGGGGCCACAGATACGCAGTACTTT. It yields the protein CASSPWGATDTQYF.

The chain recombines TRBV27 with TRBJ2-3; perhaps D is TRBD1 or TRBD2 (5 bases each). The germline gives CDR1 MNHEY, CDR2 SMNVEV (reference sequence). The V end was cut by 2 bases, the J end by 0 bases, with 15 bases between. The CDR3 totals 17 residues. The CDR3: CASSLLVPGDSTDTQYF. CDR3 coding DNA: TGTGCCAGCAGTTTACTGGTGCCCGGGGACAGCACAGATACGCAGTATTTT.

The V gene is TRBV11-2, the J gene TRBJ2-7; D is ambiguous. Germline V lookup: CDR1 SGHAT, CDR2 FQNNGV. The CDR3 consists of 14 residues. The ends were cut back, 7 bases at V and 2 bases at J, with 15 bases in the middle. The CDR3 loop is CASTESKFTYEQYF. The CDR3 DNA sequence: TGTGCCAGCACCGAATCTAAGTTCACCTACGAGCAGTACTTC.

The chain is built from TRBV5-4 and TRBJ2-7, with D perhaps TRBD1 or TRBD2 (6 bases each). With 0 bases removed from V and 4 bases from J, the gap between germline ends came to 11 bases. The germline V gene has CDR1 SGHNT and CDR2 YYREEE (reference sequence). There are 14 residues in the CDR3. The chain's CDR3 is CASSLEGGTYEQYF. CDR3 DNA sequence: TGTGCCAGCAGCTTGGAAGGGGGGACTTACGAGCAGTACTTC. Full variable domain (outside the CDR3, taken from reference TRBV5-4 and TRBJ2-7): ETGVTQSPTHLIKTRGQQVTLRCSSQSGHNTVSWYQQALGQGPQFIFQYYREEENGRGNFPPRFSGLQFPNYSSELNVNALELDDSALYLCASSLEGGTYEQYFGPGTRLTVT.

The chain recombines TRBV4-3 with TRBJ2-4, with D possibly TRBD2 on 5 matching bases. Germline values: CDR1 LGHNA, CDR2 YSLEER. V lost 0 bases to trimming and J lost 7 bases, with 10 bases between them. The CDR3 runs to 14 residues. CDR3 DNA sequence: TGCGCCAGCAGCCAAGATGGGAGCGCTAACATTCAGTACTTC. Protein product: CASSQDGSANIQYF.

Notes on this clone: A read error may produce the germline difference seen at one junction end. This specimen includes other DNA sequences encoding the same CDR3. This CDR3 is CASSGTPNNEQFF. CDR3 DNA sequence: TGCGCCAGCAGCGGGACTCCTAACAATGAGCAGTTCTTC. The chain carries TRBV7-2 and TRBJ2-1, with 7 bases aligning to TRBD2. CDR3 length equals 13 residues. The germline V gene encodes CDR1 SGHTA and CDR2 FQGNSA.

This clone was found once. The chain's CDR3 is CASSPLTAYEQYF. The CDR3 DNA reads as TGTGCCAGCAGCCCACTAACAGCCTACGAGCAGTACTTC. The rearrangement uses TRBV27 and TRBJ2-7; D not resolved. V gave up 6 bases and J gave up 2 bases, with 11 bases separating them. The CDR3 has 13 amino acids. Germline values: CDR1 MNHEY, CDR2 SMNVEV (reference sequence).

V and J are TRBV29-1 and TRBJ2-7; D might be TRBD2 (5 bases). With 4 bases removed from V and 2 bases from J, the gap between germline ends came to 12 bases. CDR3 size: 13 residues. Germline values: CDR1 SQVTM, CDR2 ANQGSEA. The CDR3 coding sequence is TGCAGCGTTGTTTCCGAGGGAGCCTACGAGCAGTACTTC. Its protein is CSVVSEGAYEQYF.

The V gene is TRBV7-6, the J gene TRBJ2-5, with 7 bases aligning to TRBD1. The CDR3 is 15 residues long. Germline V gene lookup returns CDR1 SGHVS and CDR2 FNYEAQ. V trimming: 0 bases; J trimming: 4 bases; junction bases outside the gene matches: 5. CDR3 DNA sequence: TGTGCCAGCAGCTTAGCGCGAACAGGGGTAGAGACCCAGTACTTC. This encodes CASSLARTGVETQYF.

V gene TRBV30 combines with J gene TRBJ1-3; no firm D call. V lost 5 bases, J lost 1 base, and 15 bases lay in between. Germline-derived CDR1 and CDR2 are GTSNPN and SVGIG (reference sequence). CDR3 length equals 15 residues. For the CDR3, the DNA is TGTGCCTGGGAAAAAGAGTCGTATTCTGGAAACACCATATATTTT. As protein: CAWEKESYSGNTIYF. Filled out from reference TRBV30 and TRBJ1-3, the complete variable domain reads SQTIHQWPATLVQPVGSPLSLECTVEGTSNPNLYWYRQAAGRGLQLLFYSVGIGQISSEVPQNLSASRPQDRQFILSSKKLLLSDSGFYLCAWEKESYSGNTIYFGEGSWLTVV.

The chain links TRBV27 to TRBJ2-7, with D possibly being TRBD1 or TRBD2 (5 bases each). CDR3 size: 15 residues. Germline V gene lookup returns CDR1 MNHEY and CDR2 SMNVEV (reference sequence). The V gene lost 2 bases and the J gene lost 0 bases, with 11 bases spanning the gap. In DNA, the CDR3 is TGTGCCAGCAGTTTAGGGGGACGGGTCTCCTACGAGCAGTACTTC. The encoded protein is CASSLGGRVSYEQYF.